Listed here are 26 T cell receptor beta chains from one sample, sequenced in a study of radiation and T cells in renal cell carcinoma. TCRdb's copy holds only in-frame clones and misses some; the assay was immunoSEQ multiplex PCR. The sample contains about 49,000 clones, about 83% of which appear only once. Specified time point: baseline pretreatment blood. Treatment meaning: 15 Gy SBRT to primary tumor, nephrectomy 4 weeks later. Sequences were derived from blood, sampled from a patient whose treatment included radiotherapy and nephrectomy. These receptors were taken from an older woman with renal cell carcinoma.

J is TRBJ2-3 and V is TRBV6-1; D gene ambiguous. Per germline, CDR1 MNHNS and CDR2 SASEGT. This CDR3 region has 13 residues. The V gene lost 8 bases and the J gene lost 4 bases, with 13 bases spanning the gap. The CDR3 sequence: CASFAGSADTQYF. CDR3 bases: TGTGCCAGCTTCGCAGGATCCGCAGATACGCAGTATTTT.

V is TRBV2 and J is TRBJ2-7; no clear D gene. The CDR3 is 12 amino acids. Trimming stripped 8 bases from V and 5 bases from J, with 13 bases between. CDR1 SNHLY and CDR2 FYNNEI come from the germline V gene. Here the CDR3 DNA reads TGTGCCAGCTTCGGTGGGGTCAACGAGCAGTACTTC. This encodes CASFGGVNEQYF.

The chain uses TRBV6-5 and TRBJ2-1; possible D gene TRBD1, 6 bases. CDR1 is MNHEY and CDR2 is SVGAGI in the germline V gene. This CDR3 region has 15 residues. With 6 bases removed from V and 9 bases from J, the gap between germline ends came to 21 bases. CDR3 sequence (DNA): TGTGCCAGCAGCCTAAGGGGACATGGAACAGTTGAGCAGTTCTTC. As protein: CASSLRGHGTVEQFF.

This clone has just a few counts. Relative to the germline gene, one junction end is altered; a read error may explain this. The rearrangement links TRBV5-4 to TRBJ2-3; D may be TRBD2 (6 bases). This CDR3 spans 17 amino acids. Germline V gene sequence: CDR1 SGHNT, CDR2 YYREEE (reference sequence). Written as DNA, the CDR3 is TGCGCCAGCAGCCAAGATCGGCTAGCGTACCGCACAGATACGCAGTATTTT. Its translation: CASSQDRLAYRTDTQYF. The full variable domain, its missing parts supplied by reference TRBV5-4 and TRBJ2-3, is ETGVTQSPTHLIKTRGQQVTLRCSSQSGHNTVSWYQQALGQGPQFIFQYYREEENGRGNFPPRFSGLQFPNYSSELNVNALELDDSALYLCASSQDRLAYRTDTQYFGPGTRLTVL.

This chain uses TRBV2 with TRBJ2-7; D is ambiguous. CDR1 is SNHLY and CDR2 is FYNNEI in the germline V gene. The ends were cut back, 0 bases at V and 4 bases at J, with 4 bases in the middle. The CDR3 runs to 12 residues. CDR3 DNA: TGTGCCAGCAGTGAAGCCCTTTACGAGCAGTACTTC. This codes for CASSEALYEQYF.

CDR3 nucleotide sequence: TGTGCCAGCAGCTTCCAGGGCTTTTATAATTCACCCCTCCACTTT. It yields the protein CASSFQGFYNSPLHF. V gene TRBV5-4 combines with J gene TRBJ1-6, with a possible D match to TRBD1 (5 bases). The CDR3 sequence is 15 residues long. The ends were cut back, 2 bases at V and 4 bases at J, with 10 bases in the middle. The germline CDR1 and CDR2 sequences are SGHNT and YYREEE (reference sequence).

The chain has TRBV6-1 and TRBJ1-5, with 7 positions matching TRBD1. This CDR3 is built from 15 residues. The V gene's germline CDR1 is MNHNS and CDR2 SASEGT. V trimming: 7 bases; J trimming: 6 bases; junction bases outside the gene matches: 12. The CDR3 nucleotides are TGTGCCAGCACTCAAAAGGGGGCGTTGGTTCAGCCCCAGCATTTT. Its translation is CASTQKGALVQPQHF.

The rearrangement uses TRBV7-2 and TRBJ2-3, with 11 bases fitting TRBD2. Germline CDR1 SGHTA, CDR2 FQGNSA. The CDR3 has 15 residues. After removal of 5 bases from V and 4 bases from J, the junction contained 5 bases not matched to a gene. CDR3 in amino acids: CASSHSGGAADTQYF. The CDR3 DNA sequence: TGTGCCAGCAGCCATAGCGGGGGGGCGGCAGATACGCAGTATTTT.

This clone appeared a single time. The V and J genes are TRBV7-9 and TRBJ1-1; 12 bases agree with TRBD1. The CDR3 spans 16 residues. Per germline, CDR1 SEHNR and CDR2 FQNEAQ (reference sequence). The junction had 9 bases not matched to a gene; V was cut back by 5 bases and J by 5 bases. This CDR3 reads CASSTGTGGVWTEAFF. CDR3 nucleotides: TGTGCCAGCAGCACCGGGACAGGGGGCGTTTGGACTGAAGCTTTCTTT.

The chain links TRBV11-2 to TRBJ2-5; D not certain. CDR3 size: 14 residues. With 0 bases removed from V and 5 bases from J, the gap between germline ends came to 10 bases. Germline CDR1 and CDR2: SGHAT and FQNNGV. CDR3 nucleotide sequence: TGTGCCAGCAGCTTAGAGGTGACTTCTGAGACCCAGTACTTC. It is translated as CASSLEVTSETQYF.

The V and J genes are TRBV14 and TRBJ2-7, with D hard to call. Trimming took off 4 bases at V and 3 bases at J, with 4 bases between the two ends. The CDR3 runs 11 residues. The germline gives CDR1 SGHDN, CDR2 FVKESK. CDR3 in amino acids: CASSRNYEQYF. For the CDR3, the DNA is TGTGCCAGCAGCCGAAACTACGAGCAGTACTTC.

The V gene is TRBV4-2, the J gene TRBJ2-3; TRBD2 matches at 11 bases. Germline V lookup: CDR1 LGHNA, CDR2 YNFKEQ. The CDR3 sequence is 16 residues long. After removal of 4 bases from V and 7 bases from J, the junction contained 10 bases not matched to a gene. The CDR3 spells CASSLLLAGETHTQYF. CDR3 nucleotide sequence: TGTGCCAGCAGCCTCCTACTAGCGGGGGAGACCCATACGCAGTATTTT.

The V call is TRBV4-2, the J call TRBJ1-2; 10 bases line up with TRBD1. The germline V gene encodes CDR1 LGHNA and CDR2 YNFKEQ. The CDR3 loop spans 14 amino acids. Trimming took 5 bases from V and 5 from J; bases not matched to a gene: 5. DNA for the CDR3: TGTGCCAGCAGCGAGGGGACAGGGGTTTATGGCTACACCTTC. Protein product: CASSEGTGVYGYTF.

The chain joins TRBV7-9 to TRBJ1-6, with D maybe TRBD1 (5 bases). Germline loops: CDR1 SEHNR, CDR2 FQNEAQ (reference sequence). The length of the CDR3 is 16 residues. The germline V and J ends were trimmed by 7 bases and 5 bases, with 18 bases remaining between them. As DNA, the CDR3 is TGTGCCAGCACCCCCCAGGCGGGGGTAGATAATTCACCCCTCCACTTT. It yields the protein CASTPQAGVDNSPLHF.

The J gene is TRBJ1-2, the V gene TRBV2; the match to TRBD1 covers 8 bases. Germline values: CDR1 SNHLY, CDR2 FYNNEI. Unmatched junction bases numbered 10, after V lost 5 bases and J lost 5 bases. The CDR3 length is 15 residues. The CDR3 is CASSKKTGASYGYTF. CDR3 sequence (DNA): TGTGCCAGCAGTAAAAAGACAGGGGCCAGTTATGGCTACACCTTC.

The gene calls are TRBV19 and TRBJ1-5; TRBD1 is a possible D gene (5 bases). The CDR3 totals 15 residues. The V end was cut by 6 bases, the J end by 4 bases, with 16 bases between. Germline CDR1 is LNHDA and CDR2 is SQIVND (reference sequence). CDR3 coding DNA: TGTGCCAGTAGCCCGGGGTGGGGGGAAAATCAGCCCCAGCATTTT. This gives the protein CASSPGWGENQPQHF.

In this sample, this clone turned up a few times. The V gene is TRBV29-1, the J gene TRBJ1-2, with TRBD1 identical over 7 bases. Trimming cost V 0 bases and J 4 bases; bases outside gene matches: 2. This CDR3 has 13 residues. Per germline, CDR1 SQVTM and CDR2 ANQGSEA. CDR3 DNA sequence: TGCAGCGTTGAAGATAGGGACAGCTATGGCTACACCTTC. Translation gives CSVEDRDSYGYTF.

The rearrangement links TRBV6-5 to TRBJ2-2; D gene unclear. This CDR3 is built from 14 residues. V shed 10 bases and J shed 2 bases, with 14 bases lying between them. Germline V gene lookup returns CDR1 MNHEY and CDR2 SVGAGI. The CDR3 DNA follows: TGTGCCACCCGAAGGCAACTTAACACCGGGGAGCTGTTTTTT. Translation gives CATRRQLNTGELFF.

V gene TRBV2 combines with J gene TRBJ1-2; 8 bases align to TRBD1. This CDR3 region has 16 residues. V lost 0 bases, J lost 4 bases, and 7 bases stayed unmatched. The germline V gene encodes CDR1 SNHLY and CDR2 FYNNEI. The CDR3 sequence: CASSEALQGAIYGYTF. CDR3 nucleotide sequence: TGTGCCAGCAGTGAAGCGCTTCAGGGGGCGATCTATGGCTACACCTTC.

The chain uses TRBV10-3 and TRBJ2-3; D may be TRBD2 (5 bases). Trimming removed 6 bases at V and 1 base at J, with 14 bases between. The CDR3 has 15 residues. The germline V gene encodes CDR1 ENHRY and CDR2 SYGVKD. The CDR3 nucleotides are TGTGCCATCAGCCCCGGAGGCAAACGCACAGATACGCAGTATTTT. Translation gives CAISPGGKRTDTQYF.

This clone was counted once. The chain combines TRBV7-8 with TRBJ2-3; TRBD2 is a possible D gene (6 bases). This CDR3 has 14 amino acids. V dropped 4 bases and J dropped 2 bases, with 10 bases sitting between them. Looked up from germline, CDR1 is SGHVS and CDR2 is FQNEAQ. The DNA for the CDR3 is TGTGCCAGCAGCTCGGACTACCCCACAGATACGCAGTATTTT. This gives the protein CASSSDYPTDTQYF.

V and J are TRBV27 and TRBJ1-1; no clear D. The CDR3 is made up of 15 amino acids. The V end lost 8 bases, the J end lost 1 base, and 17 bases lay between the germline ends. The germline gives CDR1 MNHEY, CDR2 SMNVEV (reference sequence). CDR3 DNA sequence: TGTGCCAGCTGCCGATCGGGCGGTAGGAACACTGAAGCTTTCTTT. Its translation: CASCRSGGRNTEAFF.

The chain recombines TRBV5-1 with TRBJ2-1; the D is unclear. The V and J ends lost 4 bases and 9 bases respectively, with 11 bases between them. This CDR3 spans 12 amino acids. Per germline, CDR1 SGHRS and CDR2 YFSETQ. In nucleotides, the CDR3 is TGCGCCAGCAGCCGTGGGCTCGGTGAGCAGTTCTTC. Translated: CASSRGLGEQFF.

The CDR3 DNA is TGTGCCACCTCCCGAGATCTCAATCAGCCCCAGCATTTT. Its protein is CATSRDLNQPQHF. This sequence joins TRBV15 and TRBJ1-5; D gene ambiguous. The CDR3 spans 13 residues. Per germline, CDR1 LNHNV and CDR2 YYDKDF (reference sequence). V gave up 8 bases and J gave up 3 bases, with 11 bases separating them.

This sequence joins TRBV5-4 and TRBJ1-4, with 8 bases aligning to TRBD1. This CDR3 comprises 13 residues. With V trimmed by 5 bases and J by 8 bases, 5 bases remained unmatched. CDR1 and CDR2 from the germline V gene are SGHNT and YYREEE (reference sequence). CDR3 sequence: CASRSDRGEKLFF. Written as DNA, the CDR3 is TGTGCCAGCAGATCTGACAGGGGCGAAAAACTGTTTTTT.

The sample holds one count of this clone. The rearrangement links TRBV19 to TRBJ2-3; TRBD1 agrees at 9 bases. J was trimmed by 6 bases and V by 4 bases; bases with no gene match: 8. Germline V gene sequence: CDR1 LNHDA, CDR2 SQIVND (reference sequence). The CDR3 spans 15 residues. CDR3 loop: CASSTGDREMDTQYF. CDR3 in DNA: TGTGCCAGTAGTACGGGGGACAGGGAGATGGATACGCAGTATTTT.